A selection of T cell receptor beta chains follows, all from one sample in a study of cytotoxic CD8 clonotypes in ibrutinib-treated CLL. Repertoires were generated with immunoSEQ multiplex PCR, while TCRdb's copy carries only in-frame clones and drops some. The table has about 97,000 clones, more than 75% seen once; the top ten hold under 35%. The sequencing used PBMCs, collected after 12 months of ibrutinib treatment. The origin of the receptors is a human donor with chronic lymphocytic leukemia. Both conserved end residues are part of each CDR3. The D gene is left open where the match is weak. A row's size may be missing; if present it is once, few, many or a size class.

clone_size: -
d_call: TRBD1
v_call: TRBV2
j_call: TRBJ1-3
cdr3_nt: TGTGCCAGCAGTGGACAGGGCTCTGGAAACACCATATATTTT
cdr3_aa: CASSGQGSGNTIYF

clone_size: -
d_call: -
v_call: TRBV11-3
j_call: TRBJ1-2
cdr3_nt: TGTGCCAGCAGCTTTGGTGGAAGTGGCTACACCTTC
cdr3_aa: CASSFGGSGYTF

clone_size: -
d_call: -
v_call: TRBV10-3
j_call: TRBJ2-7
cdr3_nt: TGTGCCATCAGTGAGGAAACAGGGATGGCTACCTACGAGCAGTACTTC
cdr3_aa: CAISEETGMATYEQYF

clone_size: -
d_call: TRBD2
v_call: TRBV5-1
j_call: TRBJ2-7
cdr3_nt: TGCGCCAGCAGCTCCCAGACTAGCGGCCACGAGCAGTACTTC
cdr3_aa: CASSSQTSGHEQYF

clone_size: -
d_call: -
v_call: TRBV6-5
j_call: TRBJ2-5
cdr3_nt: TGTGCCAGCAAGGAAGCGCCCGCCGAGACCCAGTACTTC
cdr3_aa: CASKEAPAETQYF

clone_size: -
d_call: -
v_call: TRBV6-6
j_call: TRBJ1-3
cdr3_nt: TGTGCCAGCTCCGCCCCCGGGCAGTCTGGAAACACCATATATTTT
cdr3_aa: CASSAPGQSGNTIYF

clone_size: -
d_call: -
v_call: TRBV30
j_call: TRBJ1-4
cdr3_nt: TGTGCCTGGAAGCGAAATGAAAAACTGTTTTTT
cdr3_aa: CAWKRNEKLFF

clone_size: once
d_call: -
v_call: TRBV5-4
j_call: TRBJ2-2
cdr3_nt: TGTGCCAGCAGCTTGTCACCGAACACCGGGGAGCTGTTTTTT
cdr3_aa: CASSLSPNTGELFF

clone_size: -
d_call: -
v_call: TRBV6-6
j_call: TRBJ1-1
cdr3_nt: TGTGCCAGCAGTCCATCACTACAGGGCACTGAAGCTTTCTTT
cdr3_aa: CASSPSLQGTEAFF

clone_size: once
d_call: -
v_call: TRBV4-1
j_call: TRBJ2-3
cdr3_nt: TGCGCCAGCAGCCAAGAAGGCTCCCACGGAGGACGAGCGCAGTATTTT
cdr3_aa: CASSQEGSHGGRAQYF

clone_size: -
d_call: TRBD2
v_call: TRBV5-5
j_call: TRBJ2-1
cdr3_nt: TGTGCCAGCAGCTTTGGGTTAGCGGGGGGCTACTCCTACAATGAGCAGTTCTTC
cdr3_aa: CASSFGLAGGYSYNEQFF

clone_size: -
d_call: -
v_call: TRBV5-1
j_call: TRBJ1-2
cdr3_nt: TGCGCCAGCAGCCCAGGTTCTGAAGCTAACTATGGCTACACCTTC
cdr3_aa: CASSPGSEANYGYTF

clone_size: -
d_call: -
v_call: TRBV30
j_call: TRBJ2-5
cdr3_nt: TGTGCCTTCACGAGACAGGATATTGGGGAGACCCAGTACTTC
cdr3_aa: CAFTRQDIGETQYF

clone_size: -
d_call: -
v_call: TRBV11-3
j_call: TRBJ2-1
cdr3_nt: TGTGCCACCCGGCCGGGGCTAGCTTACAATGAGCAGTTCTTC
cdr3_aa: CATRPGLAYNEQFF

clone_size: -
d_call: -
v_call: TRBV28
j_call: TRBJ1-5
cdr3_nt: TGTGCCAGCAGTTTAATCCGGTATAGCAATCAGCCCCAGCATTTT
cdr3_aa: CASSLIRYSNQPQHF

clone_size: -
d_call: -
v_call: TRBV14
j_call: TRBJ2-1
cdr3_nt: TGTGCCAGCAGCCAATTCAGGTTAGGTGAGCAGTTCTTC
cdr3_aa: CASSQFRLGEQFF

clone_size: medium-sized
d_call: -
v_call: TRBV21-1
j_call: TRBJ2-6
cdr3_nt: TGTGCCAGCAGGGGACAGGGGGCTGGGGCCAACGTCCTGACTTTC
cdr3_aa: CASRGQGAGANVLTF

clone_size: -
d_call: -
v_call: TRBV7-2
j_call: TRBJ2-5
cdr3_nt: TGTGCCAGCAGTCCCGGGACTGGGGGATACGAGACCCAGTACTTC
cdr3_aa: CASSPGTGGYETQYF

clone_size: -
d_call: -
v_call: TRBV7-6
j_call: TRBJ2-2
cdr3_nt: TGTGCCAGCAGCTTGGGGGGGGCCCAGGTGACCGGGGAGCTGTTTTTT
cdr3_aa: CASSLGGAQVTGELFF

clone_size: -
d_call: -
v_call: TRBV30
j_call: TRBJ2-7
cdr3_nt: TGTGCCTGGAGTGTAAGATTGGGCAGGGATAGAGACTCCTACGAGCAGTACTTC
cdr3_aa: CAWSVRLGRDRDSYEQYF

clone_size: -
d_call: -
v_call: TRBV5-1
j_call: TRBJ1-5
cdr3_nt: TGCGCCAGCAGCTTGTGGTTCTTCGTTAATCAGCCCCAGCATTTT
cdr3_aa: CASSLWFFVNQPQHF

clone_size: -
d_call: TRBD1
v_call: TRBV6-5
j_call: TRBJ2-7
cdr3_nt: TGTGCCAGCAGTTACAGTTCCGGGACAGGGGCCTACGAGCAGTACTTC
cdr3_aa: CASSYSSGTGAYEQYF

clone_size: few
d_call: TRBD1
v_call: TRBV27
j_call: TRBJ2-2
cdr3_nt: TGTGCCAGCAGTTTATGGGGGACAGGGCGCAACACCGGGGAGCTGTTTTTT
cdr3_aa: CASSLWGTGRNTGELFF

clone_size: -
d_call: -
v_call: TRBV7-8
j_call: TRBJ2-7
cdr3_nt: TGTGCCAGCAGCTTAGGGGGGGCTCGTTCCTACGAGCAGTACTTC
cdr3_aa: CASSLGGARSYEQYF

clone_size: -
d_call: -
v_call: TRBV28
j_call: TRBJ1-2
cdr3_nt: TGTGCCAGCACCCCATCCCGCCCTAACTATGGCTACACCTTC
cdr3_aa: CASTPSRPNYGYTF

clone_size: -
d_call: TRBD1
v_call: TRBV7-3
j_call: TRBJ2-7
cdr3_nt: TGTGCCAGCAGCTTCCCTGGGACAGTACGCGAGCAGTACTTC
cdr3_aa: CASSFPGTVREQYF

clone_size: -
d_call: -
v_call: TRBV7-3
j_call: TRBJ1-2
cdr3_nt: TGTGCCAGCAGCCCCGGACAGTTCTATGGCTACACCTTC
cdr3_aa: CASSPGQFYGYTF

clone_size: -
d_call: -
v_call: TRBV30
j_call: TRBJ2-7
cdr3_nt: TGTGCCTGGAGTGTAACCTATGAGCAGTACTTC
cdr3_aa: CAWSVTYEQYF

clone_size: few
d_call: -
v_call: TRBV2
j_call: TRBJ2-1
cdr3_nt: TGTGCCAGCAGCGAACGGCGGGGGACAAGTGAGCAGTTCTTC
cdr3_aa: CASSERRGTSEQFF

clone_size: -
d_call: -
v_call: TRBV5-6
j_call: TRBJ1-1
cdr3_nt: TGTGCCAGCAGCTTGTTCAGGGAAGCTTTCTTT
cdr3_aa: CASSLFREAFF

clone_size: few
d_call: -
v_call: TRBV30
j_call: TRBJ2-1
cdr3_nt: TGTGCCTGGAGTGCAGGAGGGGGGATTGAGCAGTTCTTC
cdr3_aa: CAWSAGGGIEQFF

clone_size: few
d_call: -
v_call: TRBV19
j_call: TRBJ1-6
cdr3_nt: TGTGCCAGCCAAAGCGGTGGTTCACCCCTCCACTTT
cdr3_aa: CASQSGGSPLHF

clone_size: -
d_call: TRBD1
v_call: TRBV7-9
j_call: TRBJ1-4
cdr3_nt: TGTGCCAGCAGCTCGACAGGGCGTGTCCATAATGAAAAACTGTTTTTT
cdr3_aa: CASSSTGRVHNEKLFF

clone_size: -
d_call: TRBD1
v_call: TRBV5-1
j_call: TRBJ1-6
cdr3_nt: TGCGCCAGCAGCCAACAGGGGGGAGGTTCACCCCTCCACTTT
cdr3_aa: CASSQQGGGSPLHF

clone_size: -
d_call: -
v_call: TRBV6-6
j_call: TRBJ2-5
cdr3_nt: TGTGCCAGCACTAAGCCCCAGGGTCGAGAAGAGACCCAGTACTTC
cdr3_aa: CASTKPQGREETQYF

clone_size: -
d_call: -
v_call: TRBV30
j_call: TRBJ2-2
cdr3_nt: TGTGCCAGAACAGTAGGGCTGAACACCGGGGAGCTGTTTTTT
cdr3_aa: CARTVGLNTGELFF

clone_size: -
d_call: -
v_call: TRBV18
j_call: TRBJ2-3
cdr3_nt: TGTGCCAGCTCACCCACGGGGGGCACAGATACGCAGTATTTT
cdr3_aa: CASSPTGGTDTQYF

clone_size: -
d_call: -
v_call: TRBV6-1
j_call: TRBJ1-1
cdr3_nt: TGTGCCAGCAGTGAGGCCGGGACATCAGACACTGAAGCTTTCTTT
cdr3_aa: CASSEAGTSDTEAFF

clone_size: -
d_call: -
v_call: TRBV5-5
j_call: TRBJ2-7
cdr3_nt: TGTGCCAGCAGCTTTTTATACGAGCAGTACTTC
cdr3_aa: CASSFLYEQYF

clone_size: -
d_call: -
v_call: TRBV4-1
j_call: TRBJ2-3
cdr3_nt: TGCGCCAGCAGCCAGGGTCCTAGTTTTACGCAGTATTTT
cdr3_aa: CASSQGPSFTQYF

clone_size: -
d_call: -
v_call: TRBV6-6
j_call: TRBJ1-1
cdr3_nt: TGTGCCAGCAGACGAGATTGGAACACTGAAGCTTTCTTT
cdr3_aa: CASRRDWNTEAFF

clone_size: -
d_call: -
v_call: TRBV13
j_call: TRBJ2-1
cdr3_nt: TGTGCCAGCAGCTTTAGTAATGAGCAGTTCTTC
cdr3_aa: CASSFSNEQFF

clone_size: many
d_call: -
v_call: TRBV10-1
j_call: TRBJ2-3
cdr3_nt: TGCGCCAGCAGTGAGATCGGAGAAGGGGATACGCAGTATTTT
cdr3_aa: CASSEIGEGDTQYF

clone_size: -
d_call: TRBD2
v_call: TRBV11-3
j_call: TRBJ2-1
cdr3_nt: TGTGCCAGCAGCCCCCAGCGGGCGGGGGGGGGCAATGAGCAGTTCTTC
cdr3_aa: CASSPQRAGGGNEQFF

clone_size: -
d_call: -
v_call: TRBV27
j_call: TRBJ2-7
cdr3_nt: TGTGCCAGCAGTTTGCAGGGGATTAGGGACGAGCAGTACTTC
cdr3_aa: CASSLQGIRDEQYF